The rows below give T cell receptor beta chains drawn from one sample of a study of T cell responses to AZD1222 COVID-19 vaccine. Assay: immunoSEQ multiplex PCR; the TCRdb copy retains only in-frame clones and omits some. The sample gives approximately 150,000 clones, almost 90% of which show up once; approximately 1.8% is in the top ten. This specimen was peripheral blood, taken 28 days after the second AZD1222 dose. The source of these receptors is an adult who received the AZD1222 COVID-19 vaccine. Each CDR3 is given with its conserved first and last residue. A D gene is named only where the DNA matches it firmly. Rows may omit the clone size; those that give it use once, few, many or a size class.

CDR3	DNA	size	D	V	J
CASSSTPIGGELFF	TGCGCCAGCAGCTCCACCCCTATTGGCGGGGAGCTGTTTTTT	-	-	TRBV5-1	TRBJ2-2
CSVATAGNQPQHF	TGCAGCGTTGCCACTGCCGGCAATCAGCCCCAGCATTTT	-	-	TRBV29-1	TRBJ1-5
CASLRDKKINEQFF	TGCGCCAGCTTGCGGGACAAAAAGATCAATGAGCAGTTCTTC	once	-	TRBV5-1	TRBJ2-1
CASRPTGSGTYGYTF	TGTGCCAGCAGGCCAACAGGGTCAGGGACCTATGGCTACACCTTC	once	-	TRBV28	TRBJ1-2
CASSFGATSYNSPLHF	TGTGCCAGCAGCTTCGGGGCGACCTCCTATAATTCACCCCTCCACTTT	-	-	TRBV7-9	TRBJ1-6
CASSLTGGRGSPLHF	TGTGCCAGCAGCTTAACAGGGGGCCGGGGTTCACCCCTCCACTTT	-	TRBD1	TRBV7-9	TRBJ1-6
CASSLTGGETRDTQYF	TGTGCCAGCAGCTTAACTGGGGGAGAAACGAGAGATACGCAGTATTTT	-	-	TRBV7-9	TRBJ2-3
CASSLLRTSGSGANVLTF	TGCGCCAGCAGCTTACTTCGGACTAGCGGCTCTGGGGCCAACGTCCTGACTTTC	-	TRBD2	TRBV5-1	TRBJ2-6
CASSEQGGWKLFF	TGTGCCAGTAGTGAGCAGGGAGGTTGGAAACTGTTTTTT	-	-	TRBV19	TRBJ1-4
CASPWFPASTDTQYF	TGTGCCAGCCCCTGGTTTCCCGCTTCCACAGATACGCAGTATTTT	-	-	TRBV6-4	TRBJ2-3
CASSFSSGANVLTF	TGTGCCAGCAGCTTCAGCTCTGGGGCCAACGTCCTGACTTTC	once	-	TRBV7-2	TRBJ2-6
CAWSPAGVYGYTF	TGTGCCTGGAGTCCTGCAGGGGTCTATGGCTACACCTTC	-	-	TRBV30	TRBJ1-2
CASSLQGRETQYF	TGTGCCAGCAGCTTACAAGGGAGGGAGACCCAGTACTTC	-	-	TRBV11-3	TRBJ2-5
CASSPRGTREGYTF	TGTGCCAGCAGTCCAAGGGGGACTCGGGAAGGCTACACCTTC	-	-	TRBV2	TRBJ1-2
CASSARDRGIGEKLFF	TGTGCCAGCAGTGCCCGGGACAGGGGCATTGGGGAAAAACTGTTTTTT	once	TRBD1	TRBV2	TRBJ1-4
CASTRTGSNSPLHF	TGTGCCAGCACCCGGACCGGGTCGAATTCACCCCTCCACTTT	-	-	TRBV28	TRBJ1-6
CASSLESRHNTRPTNEKLFF	TGTGCCAGCAGTTTAGAGTCCAGGCACAACACTCGTCCAACTAATGAAAAACTGTTTTTT	-	-	TRBV27	TRBJ1-4
CASSLTMNTEAFF	TGTGCCAGCAGCTTAACGATGAACACTGAAGCTTTCTTT	-	-	TRBV11-3	TRBJ1-1
CASSSTGARHNSPLHF	TGTGCCAGCAGTTCAACCGGGGCGAGGCATAATTCACCCCTCCACTTT	-	-	TRBV27	TRBJ1-6
CASSQTQPAGETQYF	TGTGCCAGTAGTCAGACCCAACCTGCAGGGGAGACCCAGTACTTC	-	-	TRBV19	TRBJ2-5
CAITKGESNGNTIYF	TGTGCCATCACTAAGGGGGAATCTAATGGAAACACCATATATTTT	-	-	TRBV10-3	TRBJ1-3
CASSQRASRETQYF	TGTGCCAGCAGCCAACGGGCCTCACGAGAGACCCAGTACTTC	-	-	TRBV3-1/TRBV3-2	TRBJ2-5
CATSRAGTANNEKLFF	TGTGCCACCAGCAGAGCCGGGACAGCAAATAATGAAAAACTGTTTTTT	-	TRBD1	TRBV15	TRBJ1-4
CASSHERGRYNEQFF	TGTGCCAGCAGTCACGAGCGGGGGCGCTACAATGAGCAGTTCTTC	-	TRBD2	TRBV5-5	TRBJ2-1
CAWSQGPVSNQPQHF	TGTGCCTGGAGCCAAGGTCCCGTTAGCAATCAGCCCCAGCATTTT	-	-	TRBV30	TRBJ1-5
CATSGTGSGAFF	TGTGCCACCAGCGGAACAGGGAGCGGGGCTTTCTTT	-	-	TRBV15	TRBJ1-1
CASSPGRNNYGYTF	TGTGCCAGCTCACCTGGACGAAATAACTATGGCTACACCTTC	-	-	TRBV18	TRBJ1-2
CASSPGQGATNEKLFF	TGCGCCAGCAGCCCGGGACAGGGGGCGACTAATGAAAAACTGTTTTTT	-	TRBD1	TRBV5-1	TRBJ1-4
CASSYLDSPNSPLHF	TGTGCCAGCAGTTATCTGGACAGCCCTAATTCACCCCTCCACTTT	-	-	TRBV5-5	TRBJ1-6
CAIRAQEVSGNTIYF	TGTGCCATCAGGGCCCAAGAGGTCTCTGGAAACACCATATATTTT	-	-	TRBV10-3	TRBJ1-3
CASSLYPQPQHF	TGTGCCAGCAGTTTATACCCTCAGCCCCAGCATTTT	-	-	TRBV28	TRBJ1-5
CASSPPSGFTGELFF	TGTGCCAGCTCACCACCGAGCGGATTCACCGGGGAGCTGTTTTTT	-	-	TRBV18	TRBJ2-2
CATISDGTNTGELFF	TGTGCCACCATCTCGGACGGCACGAACACCGGGGAGCTGTTTTTT	-	-	TRBV6-5	TRBJ2-2
CASSYSPGTSGNTIYF	TGTGCCAGCAGTTATTCGCCAGGGACCTCTGGAAACACCATATATTTT	-	-	TRBV6-5	TRBJ1-3